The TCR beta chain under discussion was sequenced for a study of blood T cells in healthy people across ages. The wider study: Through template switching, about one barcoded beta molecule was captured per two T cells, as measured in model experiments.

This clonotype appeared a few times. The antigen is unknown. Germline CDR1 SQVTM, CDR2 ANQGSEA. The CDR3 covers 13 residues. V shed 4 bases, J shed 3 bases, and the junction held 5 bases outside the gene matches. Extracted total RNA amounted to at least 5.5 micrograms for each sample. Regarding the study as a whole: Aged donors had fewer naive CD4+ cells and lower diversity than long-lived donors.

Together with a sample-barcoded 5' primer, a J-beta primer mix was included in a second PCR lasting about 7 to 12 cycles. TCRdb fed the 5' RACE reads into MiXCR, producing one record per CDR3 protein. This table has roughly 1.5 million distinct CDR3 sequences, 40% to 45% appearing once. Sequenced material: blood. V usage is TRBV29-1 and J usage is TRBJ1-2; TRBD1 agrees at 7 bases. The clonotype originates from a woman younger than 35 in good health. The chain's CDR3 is CSVVGGPYYGYTF. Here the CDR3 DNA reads TGCAGCGTTGTAGGGGGCCCCTACTATGGCTACACCTTC.